Listed here is a single TCR beta chain. Its recognized antigen is unknown. No base quality values were provided; no much bigger clone lies one nucleotide off. V is clipped by 1 base and J by 0 bases, and the sequence between their germline boundaries is 6 bases long. Per the germline V gene (reference sequence), GTSNPN is the CDR1 and SVGIG is the CDR2. The CDR3 has 14 amino acids, counting the end cysteine and phenylalanine. This entry keeps only the CDR3 DNA: 42 bases, framed from base 1. Sample time point, as interpreted from the label and publication: about 28 days (+/-7) after the second vaccine dose. AZD1222 recipients with second doses at about 4 weeks or about 12 weeks were pooled, because spike-specific TCR depth and breadth did not differ between schedules. Vaccinee samples came from UK trials COV001 and COV002, including a single-blind randomized controlled phase 2/3 trial of AZD1222 (ChAdOx1 nCoV-19) in healthy adults. For TCRbeta chain sequencing, PBMC samples from trial participants were taken at day 0 and at day 28 after the second dose.

The record originates from a study of T cell responses to AZD1222 COVID-19 vaccine (dated by TCRdb to the early 2020s). About the investigation overall: TCR sequencing covered 230 to 250 trial participants: 200 to 210 given two doses of AZD1222 and 26 given two doses of MenACWY control vaccine. Enrollment into the trials was organized by age into subgroups of 18-55, 56-69 and 70-plus years, and those subgroups contained roughly 150, 30 and 60 TCR-sequenced participants, respectively. Findings and caveats that apply to the study as a whole: Conclusions about previously exposed vaccinees are limited because only six or seven AZD1222 recipients were SARS-CoV-2 seropositive at baseline. Reportedly, almost half of the unique spike-specific TCRs recognized epitopes lying outside the regions that are mutated in the B.1.351 and B.1.1.7 variants. No day 14 peak-response samples were available, so repertoires were characterized only after the peak T cell response. The vaccine-associated CD4 TCRs covered the entire spike protein, and the dominant responses fell in regions 160-218 and 743-854. In the small 56-69-year group, the increase in depth fell short of significance, most likely because of low power. After two AZD1222 doses, spike-specific TCR breadth and depth were significantly higher than at day 0 and than in MenACWY recipients. Participants were mostly white British, with more females than males. The authors suggested clonal diversity may have been underestimated.

The CDR3 regions of human TCRbeta chains were analyzed by immunosequencing. The original pipeline was this. Repertoire TCRs were checked for matches against a reference library of SARS-CoV-2-specific TCRs that had been generated using the MIRA antigen-specificity platform. Breadth meant the fraction of unique TCRs that were SARS-CoV-2-associated, whereas depth meant the fraction of total T cells that were SARS-CoV-2-associated. Each spike-specific TCR was assigned to its reactive spike region and to a CD4 or CD8 class using the MIRA data. Log10-transformed breadth and depth values were compared by one-way ANOVA with Sidak's multiple comparisons tests. The source is immuneACCESS, and TCRdb retained only in-frame sequences with V and J called. Part of the clones is not carried over; for the studies checked, unresolved V genes explain less than half of this, and the remainder is unexplained. The D gene and trimming were derived from the DNA, and the V and J assignments and clone size from that table. The sample table contains about 140,000 clones; only one count was recorded for about 92% of them. About 6% of the sample belongs to the ten largest clones.

The rearranged segments are TRBV30 and TRBJ1-4; no D gene is confidently identified. The sequencing used peripheral blood, collected 28 days after the second AZD1222 dose. The TCR comes from an adult who received the AZD1222 COVID-19 vaccine. The CDR3 sequence is CAWSGGATNEKLFF. The sequenced DNA is TGTGCCTGGAGTGGTGGCGCAACTAATGAAAAACTGTTTTTT.